A selection of T cell receptor beta chains follows, all from one sample in a study of high-grade serous ovarian cancer treatment subgroups. TCRdb keeps only in-frame clones here, not all; method: immunoSEQ multiplex PCR. The sample carries tens of thousands of clones, about 81% recorded once. Sequencing used tumor tissue. These receptors were collected from a human donor with high-grade serous ovarian cancer. The CDR3 runs from the conserved cysteine through the conserved F or W. Each record gives: V gene, J gene, D gene, clone size, CDR3 length, CDR3 protein, CDR3 DNA. D genes are given only for firm matches. The size field is filled for only some rows; it gives once, few, many or a size class.

v_gene: TRBV5-1
j_gene: TRBJ2-7
d_gene: -
abundance: -
len: 15
CDR3aa: CASSPRSDSTYEQYF
CDR3nt: TGCGCCAGCAGCCCGCGGTCGGACAGTACCTACGAGCAGTACTTC

v_gene: TRBV2
j_gene: TRBJ1-5
d_gene: TRBD1
abundance: -
len: 16
CDR3aa: CASRDRGPLGNQPQHF
CDR3nt: TGTGCCAGCCGGGACAGGGGCCCCCTTGGAAATCAGCCCCAGCATTTT

v_gene: TRBV9
j_gene: TRBJ2-1
d_gene: -
abundance: -
len: 14
CDR3aa: CASSFTGTPNEQFF
CDR3nt: TGTGCCAGCAGCTTTACCGGGACCCCCAATGAGCAGTTCTTC

v_gene: TRBV7-2
j_gene: TRBJ2-1
d_gene: -
abundance: -
len: 15
CDR3aa: CASSPGRLAYNEQFF
CDR3nt: TGTGCCAGCAGCCCCGGCCGACTAGCCTACAATGAGCAGTTCTTC

v_gene: TRBV10-1
j_gene: TRBJ2-3
d_gene: TRBD2
abundance: -
len: 14
CDR3aa: CASSRSGDTDTQYF
CDR3nt: TGCGCCAGCAGTCGTAGCGGGGACACAGATACGCAGTATTTT

v_gene: TRBV5-1
j_gene: TRBJ2-3
d_gene: -
abundance: -
len: 15
CDR3aa: CASSITGSGTDTQYF
CDR3nt: TGTGCCAGCAGCATAACAGGTAGTGGCACAGATACGCAGTATTTT

v_gene: TRBV6-5
j_gene: TRBJ2-2
d_gene: -
abundance: once
len: 15
CDR3aa: CASSHFQRATGELFF
CDR3nt: TGTGCCAGCAGTCACTTCCAGCGGGCCACCGGGGAGCTGTTTTTT

v_gene: TRBV9
j_gene: TRBJ1-1
d_gene: TRBD1
abundance: -
len: 14
CDR3aa: CASSARQGGTEAFF
CDR3nt: TGTGCCAGCAGCGCAAGACAGGGTGGCACTGAAGCTTTCTTT

v_gene: TRBV28
j_gene: TRBJ1-2
d_gene: -
abundance: -
len: 14
CDR3aa: CASSLGSGRYGYTF
CDR3nt: TGTGCCAGCAGTTTAGGATCAGGGCGCTATGGCTACACCTTC

v_gene: TRBV6-5
j_gene: TRBJ1-1
d_gene: -
abundance: -
len: 11
CDR3aa: CASRENTEAFF
CDR3nt: TGTGCCAGCAGGGAAAACACTGAAGCTTTCTTT

v_gene: TRBV28
j_gene: TRBJ1-5
d_gene: -
abundance: -
len: 12
CDR3aa: CATAPESVPQHF
CDR3nt: TGTGCCACCGCACCGGAATCGGTGCCCCAGCATTTT

v_gene: TRBV5-1
j_gene: TRBJ1-1
d_gene: -
abundance: -
len: 20
CDR3aa: CASSYWGASVGASGRTEAFF
CDR3nt: TGCGCCAGCAGCTACTGGGGGGCCTCCGTAGGGGCGTCGGGGAGGACTGAAGCTTTCTTT

v_gene: TRBV6-5
j_gene: TRBJ2-3
d_gene: -
abundance: -
len: 13
CDR3aa: CASRVPGTDTQYF
CDR3nt: TGTGCCAGCAGGGTACCAGGTACAGATACGCAGTATTTT

v_gene: TRBV25-1
j_gene: TRBJ2-1
d_gene: -
abundance: -
len: 14
CDR3aa: CASWRGAQGSEQFF
CDR3nt: TGTGCCAGCTGGAGAGGGGCACAGGGATCTGAGCAGTTCTTC

v_gene: TRBV18
j_gene: TRBJ2-5
d_gene: -
abundance: -
len: 12
CDR3aa: CASSPRGETQYF
CDR3nt: TGTGCCAGCTCACCACGGGGAGAGACCCAGTACTTC

v_gene: TRBV5-1
j_gene: TRBJ2-2
d_gene: -
abundance: -
len: 17
CDR3aa: CASSLALTGTHTGELFF
CDR3nt: TGCGCCAGCAGCTTGGCCTTAACCGGGACCCACACCGGGGAGCTGTTTTTT

v_gene: TRBV19
j_gene: TRBJ2-3
d_gene: -
abundance: -
len: 15
CDR3aa: CASSNTASSTDTQYF
CDR3nt: TGTGCCAGTAGTAACACAGCCTCTAGCACAGATACGCAGTATTTT

v_gene: TRBV7-3
j_gene: TRBJ2-5
d_gene: TRBD2
abundance: few
len: 15
CDR3aa: CASSQTGLESAPQYF
CDR3nt: TGTGCCAGCAGCCAAACGGGACTAGAAAGCGCCCCCCAGTACTTC

v_gene: TRBV19
j_gene: TRBJ2-7
d_gene: -
abundance: once
len: 13
CDR3aa: CATTVTGTYEQYF
CDR3nt: TGTGCCACCACCGTCACAGGGACTTACGAGCAGTACTTC

v_gene: TRBV19
j_gene: TRBJ1-1
d_gene: TRBD1
abundance: once
len: 17
CDR3aa: CASSKSPRQGARTEAFF
CDR3nt: TGTGCCAGTAGTAAATCCCCGAGACAGGGGGCGAGGACTGAAGCTTTCTTT

v_gene: TRBV29-1
j_gene: TRBJ2-1
d_gene: -
abundance: -
len: 15
CDR3aa: CSVVRAGTLNNEQFF
CDR3nt: TGCAGCGTTGTCCGAGCCGGGACGCTTAACAATGAGCAGTTCTTC

v_gene: TRBV7-3
j_gene: TRBJ2-1
d_gene: -
abundance: -
len: 13
CDR3aa: CASSLRDKNEQFF
CDR3nt: TGTGCCAGCAGCTTACGGGACAAAAATGAGCAGTTCTTC

v_gene: TRBV2
j_gene: TRBJ2-5
d_gene: TRBD1
abundance: -
len: 15
CDR3aa: CASREDRQREETQYF
CDR3nt: TGTGCCAGCAGGGAGGACAGGCAAAGAGAAGAGACCCAGTACTTC

v_gene: TRBV27
j_gene: TRBJ2-7
d_gene: -
abundance: -
len: 17
CDR3aa: CASSPRFGAAASYEQYF
CDR3nt: TGTGCCAGCAGTCCCCGATTTGGGGCAGCGGCCTCCTACGAGCAGTACTTC

v_gene: TRBV28
j_gene: TRBJ2-3
d_gene: TRBD2
abundance: -
len: 18
CDR3aa: CASSGLAGVNWESDTQYF
CDR3nt: TGTGCCAGCAGTGGACTAGCGGGAGTTAATTGGGAGTCAGATACGCAGTATTTT

v_gene: TRBV15
j_gene: TRBJ1-1
d_gene: TRBD1
abundance: -
len: 15
CDR3aa: CATSRNRGSNTEAFF
CDR3nt: TGTGCCACCAGCAGGAACAGGGGATCAAACACTGAAGCTTTCTTT

v_gene: TRBV28
j_gene: TRBJ2-1
d_gene: -
abundance: -
len: 12
CDR3aa: CASSLSLVEPFF
CDR3nt: TGTGCCAGCAGTTTGTCACTAGTCGAGCCGTTCTTC

v_gene: TRBV7-9
j_gene: TRBJ1-1
d_gene: -
abundance: -
len: 14
CDR3aa: CASSSGAGVTEAFF
CDR3nt: TGTGCCAGCAGCTCCGGAGCGGGGGTCACTGAAGCTTTCTTT

v_gene: TRBV28
j_gene: TRBJ2-4
d_gene: -
abundance: -
len: 13
CDR3aa: CASTRGRGNIQYF
CDR3nt: TGTGCCAGCACCCGGGGGCGGGGAAACATTCAGTACTTC

v_gene: TRBV2
j_gene: TRBJ1-2
d_gene: -
abundance: -
len: 17
CDR3aa: CASSPRGRPDGDYGYTF
CDR3nt: TGTGCCAGCAGCCCCAGGGGACGGCCCGATGGGGACTATGGCTACACCTTC

v_gene: TRBV27
j_gene: TRBJ2-2
d_gene: -
abundance: -
len: 15
CDR3aa: CASSFRPDVSGELFF
CDR3nt: TGTGCCAGCAGTTTCCGCCCAGACGTGAGCGGGGAGCTGTTTTTT

v_gene: TRBV5-1
j_gene: TRBJ2-6
d_gene: -
abundance: -
len: 16
CDR3aa: CASSVGRLSGANVLTF
CDR3nt: TGCGCCAGCAGCGTGGGACGGCTCTCTGGGGCCAACGTCCTGACTTTC

v_gene: TRBV27
j_gene: TRBJ1-6
d_gene: TRBD1
abundance: -
len: 15
CDR3aa: CASSSGQGGRSPLHF
CDR3nt: TGTGCCAGCAGTTCCGGACAGGGCGGTCGGTCACCCCTCCACTTT

v_gene: TRBV7-9
j_gene: TRBJ2-1
d_gene: -
abundance: -
len: 12
CDR3aa: CASSLVPQRQFF
CDR3nt: TGTGCCAGCAGCTTAGTACCCCAGAGGCAGTTCTTC

v_gene: TRBV5-1
j_gene: TRBJ2-1
d_gene: -
abundance: -
len: 15
CDR3aa: CASREVASLYNEQFF
CDR3nt: TGCGCCAGCAGAGAGGTGGCTAGCCTCTACAATGAGCAGTTCTTC

v_gene: TRBV2
j_gene: TRBJ2-5
d_gene: -
abundance: -
len: 13
CDR3aa: CASSGLYQETQYF
CDR3nt: TGTGCCAGCAGTGGACTGTACCAAGAGACCCAGTACTTC

v_gene: TRBV9
j_gene: TRBJ2-1
d_gene: -
abundance: -
len: 15
CDR3aa: CASSVVSGDGNEQFF
CDR3nt: TGTGCCAGCAGCGTAGTTTCTGGGGACGGGAATGAGCAGTTCTTC

v_gene: TRBV10-3
j_gene: TRBJ2-5
d_gene: -
abundance: once
len: 11
CDR3aa: CAISDLVTQYF
CDR3nt: TGTGCCATCAGTGACCTGGTCACCCAGTACTTC

v_gene: TRBV10-2
j_gene: TRBJ1-4
d_gene: -
abundance: -
len: 16
CDR3aa: CASSPRGTMRTEKLFF
CDR3nt: TGCGCCAGCAGCCCTCGGGGAACTATGAGGACCGAAAAACTGTTTTTT

v_gene: TRBV5-1
j_gene: TRBJ2-1
d_gene: TRBD1
abundance: -
len: 14
CDR3aa: CASGTGTGFIEQFF
CDR3nt: TGCGCCAGCGGAACCGGGACAGGGTTTATCGAGCAGTTCTTC

v_gene: TRBV10-3
j_gene: TRBJ1-1
d_gene: TRBD1
abundance: -
len: 16
CDR3aa: CAIRRQGAGATSEAFF
CDR3nt: TGTGCCATCAGAAGACAGGGGGCGGGCGCCACGTCTGAAGCTTTCTTT

v_gene: TRBV6-1
j_gene: TRBJ1-5
d_gene: TRBD1
abundance: -
len: 14
CDR3aa: CASSRQGGNQPQHF
CDR3nt: TGTGCCAGCTCGAGACAGGGGGGGAATCAGCCCCAGCATTTT

v_gene: TRBV10-3
j_gene: TRBJ1-5
d_gene: -
abundance: -
len: 13
CDR3aa: CAISDRDNQPQHF
CDR3nt: TGTGCCATCAGTGACAGGGACAATCAGCCCCAGCATTTT

v_gene: TRBV5-4
j_gene: TRBJ1-1
d_gene: -
abundance: -
len: 18
CDR3aa: CASSLRLPPPSGNTEAFF
CDR3nt: TGTGCCAGCAGCTTGAGGCTACCCCCCCCTTCGGGGAACACTGAAGCTTTCTTT

v_gene: TRBV2
j_gene: TRBJ2-7
d_gene: TRBD1
abundance: -
len: 13
CDR3aa: CASRGQGVGEQYF
CDR3nt: TGTGCCAGCAGGGGACAGGGAGTAGGCGAGCAGTACTTC

v_gene: TRBV14
j_gene: TRBJ2-1
d_gene: -
abundance: -
len: 13
CDR3aa: CASSLGLADEQFF
CDR3nt: TGTGCCAGCAGCCTCGGATTGGCCGATGAGCAGTTCTTC

v_gene: TRBV28
j_gene: TRBJ2-5
d_gene: TRBD1
abundance: -
len: 15
CDR3aa: CASSLDRGTQETQYF
CDR3nt: TGTGCCAGCAGTTTAGACAGGGGGACCCAAGAGACCCAGTACTTC

v_gene: TRBV5-1
j_gene: TRBJ2-3
d_gene: -
abundance: -
len: 17
CDR3aa: CASSLWGGRASTDTQYF
CDR3nt: TGCGCCAGCAGCTTGTGGGGGGGGCGAGCCAGCACAGATACGCAGTATTTT

v_gene: TRBV14
j_gene: TRBJ1-1
d_gene: TRBD1
abundance: -
len: 16
CDR3aa: CASSHVGTGLNTEAFF
CDR3nt: TGTGCCAGCAGCCATGTAGGGACAGGGCTGAACACTGAAGCTTTCTTT

v_gene: TRBV9
j_gene: TRBJ2-2
d_gene: TRBD2
abundance: few
len: 15
CDR3aa: CASSVAGGRGGELFF
CDR3nt: TGTGCCAGCAGCGTAGCAGGCGGGAGAGGCGGGGAGCTGTTTTTT

v_gene: TRBV4-1
j_gene: TRBJ2-2
d_gene: TRBD2
abundance: -
len: 18
CDR3aa: CASSQDPAGTSVTGELFF
CDR3nt: TGCGCCAGCAGCCAAGACCCGGCCGGGACTAGCGTAACCGGGGAGCTGTTTTTT

v_gene: TRBV5-1
j_gene: TRBJ2-5
d_gene: -
abundance: once
len: 14
CDR3aa: CASTRDGRGETQYF
CDR3nt: TGCGCCAGCACCCGGGACGGGAGAGGAGAGACCCAGTACTTC

v_gene: TRBV7-3
j_gene: TRBJ2-2
d_gene: -
abundance: -
len: 13
CDR3aa: CASSLSRTGELFF
CDR3nt: TGTGCCAGCAGCTTATCCCGGACCGGGGAGCTGTTTTTT

v_gene: TRBV29-1
j_gene: TRBJ2-7
d_gene: -
abundance: -
len: 13
CDR3aa: CSVGMGGGDEQYF
CDR3nt: TGCAGCGTTGGGATGGGGGGAGGCGACGAGCAGTACTTC